These 21 T cell receptor beta chains share one sample of origin, sequenced in a study of cytomegalovirus exposure and HLA in healthy donors. Researchers ran the PCR with 60 Vbeta and 13 Jbeta primers. The data were produced by immunoSEQ multiplex PCR, yet TCRdb's version contains in-frame clones alone and is incomplete. The sample comprises some 130,000 clones, 80% of which are singletons, and just over 2.5% rests with the top ten. Specimen: PBMCs. The receptors derive from a man aged 30-40 years in good health and CMV-seronegative.

In this sample, this clone turned up a few times. J is TRBJ1-5 and V is TRBV27; TRBD1 might be the D (6 bases). Trimming stripped 5 bases from V and 4 bases from J, with 9 bases between. There are 13 residues in the CDR3. Germline CDR1 MNHEY, CDR2 SMNVEV (reference sequence). The CDR3 loop is CASSTQGNQPQHF. For the CDR3, the DNA is TGTGCCAGCAGTACCCAGGGGAATCAGCCCCAGCATTTT.

This clone came up once. The gene calls are TRBV4-1 and TRBJ1-1, with TRBD1 matching 8 bases. Germline V gives CDR1 MGHRA, CDR2 YSYEKL. The CDR3 has 15 amino acids. The J segment lost 8 bases and the V segment lost 2 bases, leaving 10 bases of the junction unmatched. CDR3 residues: CASSQSGGSIVEAFF. The CDR3 DNA is TGCGCCAGCAGCCAATCAGGGGGCTCGATAGTGGAAGCTTTCTTT.

The rearrangement uses TRBV29-1 and TRBJ1-1, with D unresolved. Trimming cost V 4 bases and J 2 bases, with 2 bases left between them. The length of the CDR3 is 10 residues. Germline CDR1 is SQVTM and CDR2 is ANQGSEA. In DNA, the CDR3 is TGCAGCGTTGTAAACACTGAAGCTTTCTTT. This encodes CSVVNTEAFF.

The V and J genes are TRBV10-3 and TRBJ2-1, with TRBD1 matching 7 bases. V gave up 4 bases and J gave up 6 bases; unmatched junction bases: 6. Germline V lookup: CDR1 ENHRY, CDR2 SYGVKD. The CDR3 runs 14 residues. In DNA, the CDR3 is TGTGCCATCAGTGGGGGGACAGACCCCAATGAGCAGTTCTTC. This codes for CAISGGTDPNEQFF.

This clone was counted only a few times. V gene TRBV5-1 combines with J gene TRBJ2-1, with D maybe TRBD2 (6 bases). CDR3 length equals 14 residues. The germline gives CDR1 SGHRS, CDR2 YFSETQ. V lost 0 bases to trimming and J lost 6 bases, with 10 bases between them. This CDR3 reads CASSLGWRANEQFF. CDR3 DNA: TGCGCCAGCAGCTTGGGATGGAGGGCCAATGAGCAGTTCTTC.

The chain combines TRBV30 with TRBJ2-7; D perhaps matches TRBD1 (5 bases). CDR3 length: 11 residues. V was shortened by 5 bases and J by 6 bases, with 11 bases between the two germline ends. Germline-derived CDR1 and CDR2 are GTSNPN and SVGIG (reference sequence). The CDR3 protein is CAWGFRVEQYF. The CDR3 region has the DNA TGTGCCTGGGGCTTCAGGGTCGAGCAGTACTTC.

This clone has a single count. This chain uses TRBV6-1 with TRBJ2-1; D unclear. Germline V gene data show CDR1 as MNHNS and CDR2 as SASEGT. V lost 4 bases and J lost 2, with 12 bases in between. This CDR3 has 15 residues. The CDR3 region is CASSGGHYPYNEQFF. The CDR3 DNA is TGTGCCAGCAGTGGTGGCCATTACCCCTACAATGAGCAGTTCTTC.

The chain links TRBV29-1 to TRBJ1-5, with 10 bases aligning to TRBD1. V shed 4 bases, J shed 2 bases, and the junction held 2 bases outside the gene matches. Germline V gene sequence: CDR1 SQVTM, CDR2 ANQGSEA. The CDR3 extends over 14 amino acids. CDR3 DNA: TGCAGCGTTGGGGACAGGGGTGGCAATCAGCCCCAGCATTTT. It specifies CSVGDRGGNQPQHF.

The rearrangement links TRBV7-2 to TRBJ2-3, with 10 nucleotides matching TRBD2. The germline V gene has CDR1 SGHTA and CDR2 FQGNSA. The CDR3 runs to 17 residues. V dropped 0 bases and J dropped 8; count of bases not matched to a gene: 11. CDR3 region: CASSLAPLAGVSGTQYF. DNA of the CDR3: TGTGCCAGCAGCTTAGCGCCTCTAGCGGGAGTATCCGGTACGCAGTATTTT.

The J gene is TRBJ2-3, the V gene TRBV4-2, with 8 bases aligning to TRBD2. Trimming took 1 base from V and 0 from J; bases not matched to a gene: 3. The CDR3 runs 16 residues. Looked up from germline, CDR1 is LGHNA and CDR2 is YNFKEQ. The CDR3 DNA follows: TGTGCCAGCAGCCAAGCAAGCGGGAGCAGCACAGATACGCAGTATTTT. As protein: CASSQASGSSTDTQYF.

The V call is TRBV10-3, the J call TRBJ2-1, with TRBD2 matching 11 bases. Germline loops: CDR1 ENHRY, CDR2 SYGVKD. The CDR3 sequence is 16 residues long. J was trimmed by 7 bases and V by 3 bases; bases with no gene match: 8. Here the CDR3 DNA reads TGTGCCATCAGTGATTGGCGACTAGCGGGATTGAATGAGCAGTTCTTC. Translating gives CAISDWRLAGLNEQFF.

Concerning this clone itself: The same CDR3 can be traced to other DNA sequences in this sample. The chain joins TRBV28 to TRBJ2-7; 11 bases are shared with TRBD2. The germline gives CDR1 MDHEN, CDR2 SYDVKM. V lost 6 bases, J lost 2 bases, and 3 bases stayed unmatched. This CDR3 contains 14 residues. CDR3 DNA sequence: TGTGCCAGCAGCCTACTAGCGGGAGCCTACGAGCAGTACTTC. Encoded protein: CASSLLAGAYEQYF.

This sequence joins TRBV4-2 and TRBJ2-3; TRBD2 matches at 11 bases. From germline, CDR1 is LGHNA and CDR2 YNFKEQ. The CDR3 contains 16 residues. V gave up 6 bases and J gave up 4 bases; unmatched junction bases: 9. DNA for the CDR3: TGTGCCAGCAGGGGGCTAGCGGGAGGAGGTTCAGATACGCAGTATTTT. This encodes CASRGLAGGGSDTQYF.

The genes are TRBV7-2 and TRBJ1-5; 7 positions agree with TRBD1. The V and J ends lost 5 bases and 6 bases, in that order; junction bases with no gene match: 7. The CDR3 is 14 residues long. The germline gives CDR1 SGHTA, CDR2 FQGNSA. The CDR3 DNA follows: TGTGCCAGCAGCGCCGACAGGGCGGGTCAGCCCCAGCATTTT. The encoded protein is CASSADRAGQPQHF.

The table lists this clone with a few counts. The chain links TRBV6-5 to TRBJ1-1; 8 nucleotides agree with TRBD1. The CDR3 has 15 residues. Germline CDR1 is MNHEY and CDR2 is SVGAGI. The V gene end was trimmed by 2 bases and the J gene end by 2 bases; junction bases not matched to a gene: 4. For the CDR3, the DNA is TGTGCCAGCAGTTACGGACAGGGTTTAAACACTGAAGCTTTCTTT. As protein: CASSYGQGLNTEAFF.

This chain links TRBV10-1 with TRBJ2-7; 11 nucleotides agree with TRBD2. J lost 0 bases, V lost 2 bases, and 0 bases had no gene match. Germline loops: CDR1 WNHNN, CDR2 SYGVQD (reference sequence). This CDR3 is built from 15 residues. The CDR3 is CASSEGLAGSYEQYF. The CDR3 DNA reads TGCGCCAGCAGTGAGGGACTAGCGGGCTCCTACGAGCAGTACTTC.

The chain carries TRBV5-4 and TRBJ2-1; perhaps TRBD2 as D (5 bases). The germline V gene has CDR1 SGHNT and CDR2 YYREEE (reference sequence). This CDR3 is 12 amino acids long. V lost 0 bases and J lost 8, with 6 bases in between. CDR3 region: CASSLAGYEQFF. The CDR3 nucleotides are TGTGCCAGCAGCTTGGCGGGGTATGAGCAGTTCTTC.

This clone was observed a handful of times. V usage is TRBV6-5 and J usage is TRBJ2-7, with 8 bases aligning to TRBD1. The CDR3 runs to 16 residues. CDR1 and CDR2 from the germline V gene are MNHEY and SVGAGI. V dropped 3 bases and J dropped 4; count of bases not matched to a gene: 11. DNA of the CDR3: TGTGCCAGCAGTTATCTCAGGGGACAGGCATTATACGAGCAGTACTTC. Its protein product is CASSYLRGQALYEQYF.

The V gene is TRBV19, the J gene TRBJ2-7; 7 positions agree with TRBD1. Germline V gene sequence: CDR1 LNHDA, CDR2 SQIVND (reference sequence). The CDR3 has 12 amino acids. The junction had 4 bases not matched to a gene; V was cut back by 5 bases and J by 6 bases. The CDR3 DNA follows: TGTGCCAGTAGTTACCACAGGGGCGAGCAGTACTTC. This encodes CASSYHRGEQYF.

The chain has TRBV10-3 and TRBJ2-7, with 10 bases that match TRBD1. The length of the CDR3 is 17 residues. The germline V gene has CDR1 ENHRY and CDR2 SYGVKD. After removal of 3 bases from V and 3 bases from J, the junction contained 11 bases not matched to a gene. DNA of the CDR3: TGTGCCATCAGTGAATTGGGAGACAGGGGGCATCGCTACGAGCAGTACTTC. Residues: CAISELGDRGHRYEQYF.

The rearrangement joins TRBV28 to TRBJ2-5, with D possibly TRBD1 on 6 matching bases. Germline V gene lookup returns CDR1 MDHEN and CDR2 SYDVKM. With 5 bases removed from V and 5 bases from J, the gap between germline ends came to 18 bases. The CDR3 runs 15 residues. The CDR3 region has the DNA TGTGCCAGCAGTGCCCCGGCTCGAGACAGGGAGACCCAGTACTTC. It codes for CASSAPARDRETQYF.